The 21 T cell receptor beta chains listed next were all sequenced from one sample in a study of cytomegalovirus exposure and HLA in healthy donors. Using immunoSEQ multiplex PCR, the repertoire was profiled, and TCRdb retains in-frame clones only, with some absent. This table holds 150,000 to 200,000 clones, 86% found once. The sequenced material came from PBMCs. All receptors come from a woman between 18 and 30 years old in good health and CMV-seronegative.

CDR3 coding DNA: TGTGCCAGCAGCTTAGTCGGAGGGGCTGGCTACACCTTC. This sequence encodes CASSLVGGAGYTF. V and J are TRBV11-2 and TRBJ1-2, with a tentative D call TRBD1 (5 bases). The CDR3 totals 13 residues. Looked up from germline, CDR1 is SGHAT and CDR2 is FQNNGV. V was trimmed by 1 base and J by 7 bases, leaving 10 bases between them.

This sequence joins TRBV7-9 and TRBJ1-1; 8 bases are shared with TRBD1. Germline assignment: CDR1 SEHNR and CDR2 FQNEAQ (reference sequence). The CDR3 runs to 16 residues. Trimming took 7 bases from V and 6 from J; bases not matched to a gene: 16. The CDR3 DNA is TGTGCCAGCACAGGACAGGGAGGCCCGGCGGACCCTGAAGCTTTCTTT. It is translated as CASTGQGGPADPEAFF. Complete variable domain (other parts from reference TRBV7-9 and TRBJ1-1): DTGVSQNPRHKITKRGQNVTFRCDPISEHNRLYWYRQTLGQGPEFLTYFQNEAQLEKSRLLSDRFSAERPKGSFSTLEIQRTEQGDSAMYLCASTGQGGPADPEAFFGQGTRLTVV.

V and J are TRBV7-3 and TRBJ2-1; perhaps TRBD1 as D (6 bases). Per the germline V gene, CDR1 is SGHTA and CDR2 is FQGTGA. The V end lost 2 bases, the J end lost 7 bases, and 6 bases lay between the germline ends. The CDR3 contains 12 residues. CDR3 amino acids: CASSLGQNEQFF. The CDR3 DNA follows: TGTGCCAGCAGCTTAGGACAGAATGAGCAGTTCTTC.

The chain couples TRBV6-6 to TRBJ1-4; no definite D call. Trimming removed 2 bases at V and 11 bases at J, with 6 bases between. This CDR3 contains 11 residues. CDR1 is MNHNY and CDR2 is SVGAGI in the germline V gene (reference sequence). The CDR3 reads CASSYVEKLFF. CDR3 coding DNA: TGTGCCAGCAGTTACGTCGAGAAACTGTTTTTT.

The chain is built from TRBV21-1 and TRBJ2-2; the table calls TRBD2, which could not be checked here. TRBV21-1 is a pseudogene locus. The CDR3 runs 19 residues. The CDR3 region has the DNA TGTGCCAGCAGCAAAATCTCACTAGCGGGAGGGCCGGGCACCGGGGAGCTGTTTTTT. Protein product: CASSKISLAGGPGTGELFF.

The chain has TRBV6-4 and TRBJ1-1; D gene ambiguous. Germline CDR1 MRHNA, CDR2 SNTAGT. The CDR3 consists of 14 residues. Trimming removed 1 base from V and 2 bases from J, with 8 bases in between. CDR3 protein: CASSDLAGNTEAFF. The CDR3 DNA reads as TGTGCCAGCAGTGACTTGGCGGGAAACACTGAAGCTTTCTTT.

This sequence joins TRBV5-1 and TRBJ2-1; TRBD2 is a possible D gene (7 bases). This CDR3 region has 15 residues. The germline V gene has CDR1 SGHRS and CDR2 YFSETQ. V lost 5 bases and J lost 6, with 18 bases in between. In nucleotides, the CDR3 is TGCGCCAGCAGGGGCGGGGGCCTATCGGGCAATGAGCAGTTCTTC. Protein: CASRGGGLSGNEQFF.

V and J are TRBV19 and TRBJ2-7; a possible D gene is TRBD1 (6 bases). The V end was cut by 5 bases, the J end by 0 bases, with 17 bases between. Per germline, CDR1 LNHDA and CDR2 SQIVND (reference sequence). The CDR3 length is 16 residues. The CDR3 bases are TGTGCCAGTAGTCCCAAGGGGGACGATAGCTCCTACGAGCAGTACTTC. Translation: CASSPKGDDSSYEQYF.

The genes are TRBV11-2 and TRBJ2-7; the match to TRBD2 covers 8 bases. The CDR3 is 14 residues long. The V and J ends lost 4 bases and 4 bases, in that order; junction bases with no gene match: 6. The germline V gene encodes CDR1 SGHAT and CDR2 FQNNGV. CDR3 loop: CASSYREGAYEQYF. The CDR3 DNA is TGTGCCAGCAGCTACCGGGAGGGAGCGTACGAGCAGTACTTC.

The chain's CDR3 is CASSLGQGRTEAFF. The CDR3 DNA sequence: TGCGCCAGCAGCTTGGGACAGGGGAGGACTGAAGCTTTCTTT. The V gene is TRBV5-1, the J gene TRBJ1-1; TRBD1 agrees at 8 bases. CDR1 and CDR2 from the germline V gene are SGHRS and YFSETQ. The CDR3 loop spans 14 amino acids. J gave up 5 bases and V 0 bases, and 3 bases lay outside the gene matches.

The CDR3 region is CASSGPQGTQFF. The DNA of the CDR3 is TGCGCCAGCAGTGGGCCACAGGGTACGCAGTTCTTC. The chain combines TRBV10-1 with TRBJ2-1; D is perhaps TRBD1 (6 bases). Germline loops: CDR1 WNHNN, CDR2 SYGVQD (reference sequence). This CDR3 contains 12 residues. The ends were cut back, 4 bases at V and 12 bases at J, with 13 bases in the middle.

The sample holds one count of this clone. For the CDR3, the DNA is TGTGCCAGCTCACCGGTCGACAGAACCTACGAGCAGTACTTC. It translates to CASSPVDRTYEQYF. The chain joins TRBV18 to TRBJ2-7; TRBD1 might be the D (5 bases). Trimming stripped 3 bases from V and 2 bases from J, with 11 bases between. There are 14 residues in the CDR3. Germline V lookup: CDR1 KGHSH, CDR2 LQKENI.

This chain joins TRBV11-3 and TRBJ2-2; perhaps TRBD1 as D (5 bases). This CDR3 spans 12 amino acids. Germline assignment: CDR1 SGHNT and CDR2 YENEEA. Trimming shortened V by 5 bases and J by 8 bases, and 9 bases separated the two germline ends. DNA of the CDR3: TGTGCCAGCAGCCCCAGGGTAGGGGAGCTGTTTTTT. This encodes CASSPRVGELFF.

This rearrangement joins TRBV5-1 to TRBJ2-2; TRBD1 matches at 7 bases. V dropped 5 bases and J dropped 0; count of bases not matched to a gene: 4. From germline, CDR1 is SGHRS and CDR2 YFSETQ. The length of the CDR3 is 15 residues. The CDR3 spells CASRLQGANTGELFF. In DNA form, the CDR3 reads TGCGCCAGCAGGTTGCAGGGGGCGAACACCGGGGAGCTGTTTTTT.

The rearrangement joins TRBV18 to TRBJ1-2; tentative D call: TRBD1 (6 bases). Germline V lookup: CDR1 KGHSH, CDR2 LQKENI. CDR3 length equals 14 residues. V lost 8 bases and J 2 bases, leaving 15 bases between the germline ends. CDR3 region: CASADSIKNYGYTF. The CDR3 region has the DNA TGTGCCAGCGCGGACAGCATAAAGAACTATGGCTACACCTTC.

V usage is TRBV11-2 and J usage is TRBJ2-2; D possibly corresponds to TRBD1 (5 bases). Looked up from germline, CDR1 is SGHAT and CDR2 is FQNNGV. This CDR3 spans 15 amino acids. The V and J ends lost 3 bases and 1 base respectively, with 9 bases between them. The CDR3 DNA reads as TGTGCCAGCAGCTTCGTACAGGTGAACACCGGGGAGCTGTTTTTT. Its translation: CASSFVQVNTGELFF.

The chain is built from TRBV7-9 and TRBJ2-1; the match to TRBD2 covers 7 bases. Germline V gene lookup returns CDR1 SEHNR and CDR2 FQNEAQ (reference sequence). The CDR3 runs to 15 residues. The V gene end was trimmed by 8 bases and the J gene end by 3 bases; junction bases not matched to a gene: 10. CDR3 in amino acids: CASASPAGYYNEQFF. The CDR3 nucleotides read TGTGCCAGCGCGTCTCCAGCGGGGTACTACAATGAGCAGTTCTTC.

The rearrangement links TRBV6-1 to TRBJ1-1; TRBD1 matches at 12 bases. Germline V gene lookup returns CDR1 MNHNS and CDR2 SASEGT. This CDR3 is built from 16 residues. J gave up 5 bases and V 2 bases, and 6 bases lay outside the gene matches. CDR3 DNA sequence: TGTGCCAGCAGTGAATCGTGGGGACAGGGGGCAACTGAAGCTTTCTTT. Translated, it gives CASSESWGQGATEAFF.

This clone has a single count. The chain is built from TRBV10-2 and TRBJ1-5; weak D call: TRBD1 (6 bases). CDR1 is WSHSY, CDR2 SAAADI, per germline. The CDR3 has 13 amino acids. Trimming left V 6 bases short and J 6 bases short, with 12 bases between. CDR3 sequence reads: CASRAGVVQPQHF. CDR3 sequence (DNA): TGCGCCAGCAGAGCAGGGGTGGTTCAGCCCCAGCATTTT.

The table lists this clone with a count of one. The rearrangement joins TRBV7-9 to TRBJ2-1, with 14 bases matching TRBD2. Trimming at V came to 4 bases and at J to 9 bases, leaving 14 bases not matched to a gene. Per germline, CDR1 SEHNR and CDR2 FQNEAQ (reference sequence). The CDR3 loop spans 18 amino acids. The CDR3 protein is CASSCLTSGRAITSEQFF. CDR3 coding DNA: TGTGCCAGCAGCTGTTTGACTAGCGGGAGGGCGATAACAAGTGAGCAGTTCTTC.

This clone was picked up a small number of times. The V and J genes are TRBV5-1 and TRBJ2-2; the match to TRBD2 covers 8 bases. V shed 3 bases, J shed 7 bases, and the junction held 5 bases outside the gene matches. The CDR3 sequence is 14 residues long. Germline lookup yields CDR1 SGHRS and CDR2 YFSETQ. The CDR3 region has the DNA TGCGCCAGCAGCTCGGGACTAGAGATCGGGGAGCTGTTTTTT. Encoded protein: CASSSGLEIGELFF.